Below are 30 T cell receptor beta chains sequenced from a single sample in a study of spatial heterogeneity in lung cancer. TCRdb ran MiXCR on the 5' RACE reads and lists one entry per CDR3 protein. The sample gives tens of thousands of distinct CDR3 sequences, 10% to 15% of which show up once; 35% to 50% is in the top ten. The time point is: sample taken at primary tumor resection. Material: PBMCs, obtained at surgery. These receptors were collected from a male donor with early-stage non-small cell lung cancer.

The chain has TRBV7-2 and TRBJ2-5, with unresolved D. The CDR3 is 14 amino acids. Between the trimmed V and J ends, which lost 3 bases and 0 bases, there was a span of 8 bases. Germline CDR1 SGHTA, CDR2 FQGNSA. This CDR3 reads CASSFRWNQETQYF. CDR3 nucleotide sequence: TGTGCCAGCAGCTTTCGGTGGAACCAAGAGACCCAGTACTTC. Full variable domain (outside the CDR3, taken from reference TRBV7-2 and TRBJ2-5): GAGVSQSPSNKVTEKGKDVELRCDPISGHTALYWYRQSLGQGLEFLIYFQGNSAPDKSGLPSDRFSAERTGGSVSTLTIQRTQQEDSAVYLCASSFRWNQETQYFGPGTRLLVL.

V and J are TRBV7-2 and TRBJ2-7; the D gene is possibly TRBD2 (6 bases). The germline V gene encodes CDR1 SGHTA and CDR2 FQGNSA. V was clipped by 5 bases and J by 6 bases, with 17 bases between them. The CDR3 is 14 amino acids. In DNA form, the CDR3 reads TGTGCCAGCAGCCCCGATAGCGGTCTCCGCGAGCAGTACTTC. This gives the protein CASSPDSGLREQYF.

This chain joins TRBV28 and TRBJ2-3; D gene uncertain. This CDR3 is built from 14 residues. The germline V gene encodes CDR1 MDHEN and CDR2 SYDVKM. Trimming cost V 3 bases and J 2 bases, with 9 bases left between them. DNA of the CDR3: TGTGCCAGCAGTTTGGTCAGTTCCACAGATACGCAGTATTTT. It is translated as CASSLVSSTDTQYF.

The V call is TRBV7-2, the J call TRBJ2-7; no clear D gene. V lost 1 base and J 3 bases, leaving 13 bases between the germline ends. The CDR3 spans 15 residues. Germline V lookup: CDR1 SGHTA, CDR2 FQGNSA. CDR3 amino acids: CASSLGLQDYYEQYF. DNA of the CDR3: TGTGCCAGCAGCTTAGGTTTGCAGGATTACTACGAGCAGTACTTC.

V gene TRBV6-5 combines with J gene TRBJ2-2; D possibly uses TRBD1 or TRBD2 (5 bases each). There are 15 residues in the CDR3. The germline V gene encodes CDR1 MNHEY and CDR2 SVGAGI. V shed 5 bases and J shed 6 bases, with 16 bases lying between them. The CDR3 here is CASSGTGTDAGELFF. The CDR3 bases are TGTGCCAGCAGTGGCACCGGGACGGACGCCGGGGAGCTGTTTTTT.

The chain carries TRBV29-1 and TRBJ1-2; tentative D call: TRBD1 (5 bases). This CDR3 spans 13 amino acids. The V and J ends lost 7 bases and 8 bases respectively, with 20 bases between them. Germline CDR1 SQVTM, CDR2 ANQGSEA. Here the CDR3 DNA reads TGCAGCGCCGAAAAAACAGGAAATAGCGGCTACACCTTC. Amino acids: CSAEKTGNSGYTF.

This clonotype was seen a handful of times. CDR3 loop: CASSQTPGAGANVLTF. The CDR3 bases are TGCGCCAGCAGTCAGACCCCGGGGGCTGGGGCCAACGTCCTGACTTTC. J is TRBJ2-6 and V is TRBV4-3, with a tentative D call TRBD2 (6 bases). Trimming stripped 6 bases from V and 2 bases from J, with 14 bases between. This CDR3 contains 16 residues. Germline V gives CDR1 LGHNA, CDR2 YSLEER.

V and J are TRBV12-3 or TRBV12-4 and TRBJ2-2; D perhaps matches TRBD1 (6 bases). This CDR3 comprises 14 residues. Trimming removed 3 bases at V and 4 bases at J, with 9 bases between. The CDR3 nucleotides are TGTGCCAGCAGTTTCCTCAGGGGCACCGGGGAGCTGTTTTTT. This translates into CASSFLRGTGELFF.

This clonotype was observed at least ten times. V usage is TRBV12-3 or TRBV12-4 and J usage is TRBJ1-5, with D unclear. The CDR3 has 11 residues. V lost 1 base, J lost 7 bases, and 2 bases lay in between. CDR3 residues: CASSLGQPQHF. The DNA for the CDR3 is TGTGCCAGCAGTTTAGGCCAGCCCCAGCATTTT.

This chain connects TRBV27 to TRBJ1-1; 8 bases map to TRBD1. The CDR3 has 13 residues. Germline V gives CDR1 MNHEY, CDR2 SMNVEV (reference sequence). V lost 5 bases and J lost 6; bases outside the gene matches: 5. The CDR3: CASSPNRGSEAFF. The CDR3 DNA reads TGTGCCAGCAGTCCAAACAGGGGGTCTGAAGCTTTCTTT.

This rearrangement joins TRBV29-1 to TRBJ1-2; D is ambiguous. The CDR3 totals 12 residues. Germline V gene data show CDR1 as SQVTM and CDR2 as ANQGSEA. V was clipped by 2 bases and J by 8 bases, with 12 bases between them. The CDR3 DNA sequence: TGCAGCGTTGAAACGGCCGGGCTAGGCTACACCTTC. Amino acid sequence: CSVETAGLGYTF.

This clonotype turned up a few times. The chain couples TRBV7-6 to TRBJ2-1; D possibly uses TRBD1 or TRBD2 (5 bases each). This CDR3 contains 16 residues. CDR1 is SGHVS, CDR2 FNYEAQ, per germline. V was cut by 2 bases and J by 2 bases, with 13 bases left in between. The chain's CDR3 is CASSLRGGSAYNEQFF. The CDR3 DNA is TGTGCCAGCAGCTTACGGGGCGGGTCCGCCTACAATGAGCAGTTCTTC.

This clonotype was counted a few times. This sequence joins TRBV20-1 and TRBJ1-1; D gene uncertain. With 3 bases removed from V and 0 bases from J, the gap between germline ends came to 11 bases. Germline assignment: CDR1 DFQATT and CDR2 SNEGSKA (reference sequence). The CDR3 is 14 residues long. Here the CDR3 reads CSASKPPMNTEAFF. CDR3 DNA: TGCAGTGCTAGTAAGCCACCCATGAACACTGAAGCTTTCTTT.

The V and J genes are TRBV6-6 and TRBJ2-7, with a weak D call TRBD1 (5 bases). V shed 5 bases and J shed 3 bases, with 8 bases lying between them. Germline values: CDR1 MNHNY, CDR2 SVGAGI (reference sequence). The CDR3 spans 12 residues. DNA for the CDR3: TGTGCCAGCAGTCTGACAGTCTACGAGCAGTACTTC. Its translation is CASSLTVYEQYF.

This clonotype was seen repeatedly, ten times or more. V is TRBV6-2 or TRBV6-3 and J is TRBJ2-5; D remains unclear. In germline, CDR1 is MNHEY, CDR2 SVGEGT. The CDR3 has 12 residues. Trimming removed 0 bases at V and 4 bases at J, with 3 bases between. CDR3 coding DNA: TGTGCCAGCAGTTACTCTAGAGAGACCCAGTACTTC. Protein sequence: CASSYSRETQYF.

V gene TRBV6-2 or TRBV6-3 combines with J gene TRBJ2-3; D remains ambiguous. Germline lookup yields CDR1 MNHEY and CDR2 SVGEGT. The germline V and J ends were trimmed by 6 bases and 3 bases, with 4 bases remaining between them. The CDR3 is 11 amino acids. CDR3 bases: TGTGCCAGCAGGGAGACAGATACGCAGTATTTT. It is translated as CASRETDTQYF.

The chain has TRBV28 and TRBJ2-7; 12 bases agree with TRBD1. J gave up 8 bases and V 8 bases, and 13 bases lay outside the gene matches. The length of the CDR3 is 15 residues. From germline, CDR1 is MDHEN and CDR2 SYDVKM. The CDR3 here is CASLTPGTGGVKQYF. CDR3 nucleotide sequence: TGTGCCAGCCTAACCCCCGGGACAGGGGGCGTAAAGCAGTACTTC. The entire variable domain, with the rest obtained from reference TRBV28 and TRBJ2-7, is as follows: DVKVTQSSRYLVKRTGEKVFLECVQDMDHENMFWYRQDPGLGLRLIYFSYDVKMKEKGDIPEGYSVSREKKERFSLILESASTNQTSMYLCASLTPGTGGVKQYFGPGTRLTVT.

This clonotype was observed a handful of times. This sequence joins TRBV21-1 and TRBJ1-3; the table's D call TRBD1 went unverified against the DNA. TRBV21-1 constitutes a pseudogene. The CDR3 totals 16 residues. The CDR3 nucleotides read TGTGCCAGCAGCAACCGGGACAGAAGCTCTGGAAACACCATATATTTT. This codes for CASSNRDRSSGNTIYF.

The V call is TRBV7-2, the J call TRBJ2-3; 10 bases align to TRBD2. The J segment lost 0 bases and the V segment lost 6 bases, leaving 9 bases of the junction unmatched. CDR3 length equals 17 residues. Per germline, CDR1 SGHTA and CDR2 FQGNSA. The CDR3: CASRSQLAGTSTDTQYF. CDR3 nucleotide sequence: TGTGCCAGCAGGTCGCAACTAGCGGGGACTAGCACAGATACGCAGTATTTT.

This clonotype was recorded a few times. The V and J genes are TRBV11-3 and TRBJ2-1; the match to TRBD2 covers 9 bases. The V gene end was trimmed by 0 bases and the J gene end by 6 bases; junction bases not matched to a gene: 6. The CDR3 has 16 amino acids. CDR1 and CDR2 (germline): SGHNT, YENEEA. The CDR3 protein is CASSLDPGTSFNEQFF. The CDR3 DNA is TGTGCCAGCAGCTTAGACCCCGGGACTAGCTTCAATGAGCAGTTCTTC.

The chain employs TRBV6-1 and TRBJ2-5; tentatively, D is TRBD2 (6 bases). V gave up 1 base and J gave up 6 bases, with 12 bases separating them. Germline values: CDR1 MNHNS, CDR2 SASEGT. The CDR3 extends over 14 amino acids. This chain's CDR3 is CASSEEEGWKTQYF. CDR3 coding DNA: TGTGCCAGCAGTGAAGAGGAGGGCTGGAAGACCCAGTACTTC.

This clonotype occurred many times. The chain is built from TRBV19 and TRBJ2-5; D is undetermined. CDR3 size: 13 residues. The V gene's germline CDR1 is LNHDA and CDR2 SQIVND (reference sequence). V was pared by 1 base and J by 2 bases, with 5 bases between. The CDR3 reads CASSIAGQETQYF. CDR3 sequence (DNA): TGTGCCAGTAGTATAGCGGGTCAAGAGACCCAGTACTTC.

This clonotype was observed a few times. This chain joins TRBV5-1 and TRBJ1-4; no definite D call. This CDR3 comprises 15 residues. CDR1 is SGHRS, CDR2 YFSETQ, per germline. V was cut by 1 base and J by 0 bases, with 7 bases left in between. The CDR3 coding sequence is TGCGCCAGCAGCTTGTGGGGTTCAACTAATGAAAAACTGTTTTTT. Its translation is CASSLWGSTNEKLFF.

The chain joins TRBV12-3 or TRBV12-4 to TRBJ1-1; D is perhaps TRBD1 (6 bases). CDR3 size: 13 residues. V was cut by 6 bases and J by 4 bases, with 12 bases left in between. The CDR3 spells CASRGDIVTEAFF. In nucleotides, the CDR3 is TGTGCCAGCAGGGGGGACATCGTCACTGAAGCTTTCTTT.

This clonotype was seen repeatedly, ten times or more. The V call is TRBV7-2, the J call TRBJ1-5; no definite D call. The CDR3 has 14 amino acids. The V end was cut by 5 bases, the J end by 6 bases, with 14 bases between. CDR1 and CDR2 (germline): SGHTA, FQGNSA. This CDR3 reads CASSPRGGSQPQHF. CDR3 DNA: TGTGCCAGCAGCCCCAGAGGAGGGAGTCAGCCCCAGCATTTT.

This sequence joins TRBV20-1 and TRBJ2-7; D is perhaps TRBD1 (6 bases). In germline, CDR1 is DFQATT, CDR2 SNEGSKA (reference sequence). Trimming took off 3 bases at V and 3 bases at J, with 12 bases between the two ends. The length of the CDR3 is 13 residues. The CDR3 DNA is TGCAGTGCTAGGCAGGGGATAGTCTACGAGCAGTACTTC. Translated, it gives CSARQGIVYEQYF.

This clonotype was detected a few times. The chain links TRBV6-6 to TRBJ2-7; D gene ambiguous. V lost 6 bases to trimming and J lost 0 bases, with 9 bases between them. Germline V CDR1 and CDR2: MNHNY, SVGAGI (reference sequence). The CDR3 runs 13 residues. The CDR3 sequence is CASSTQSSYEQYF. CDR3 DNA sequence: TGTGCCAGCAGCACACAGAGCTCCTACGAGCAGTACTTC.

The table lists this clonotype with a few counts. V usage is TRBV12-3 or TRBV12-4 and J usage is TRBJ1-5, with D perhaps matching TRBD1 (5 bases). V was cut by 6 bases and J by 5 bases, with 26 bases left in between. The CDR3 totals 18 residues. Written as DNA, the CDR3 is TGTGCCAGCAGCCTCTTGCCCCTTGACAGCGAGAGGTATCAGCCCCAGCATTTT. This sequence encodes CASSLLPLDSERYQPQHF.

Only a few counts were recorded for this clonotype. The chain couples TRBV28 to TRBJ2-3, with D maybe TRBD2 (6 bases). Trimming removed 7 bases at V and 0 bases at J, with 17 bases between. The CDR3 contains 16 residues. Germline V gene sequence: CDR1 MDHEN, CDR2 SYDVKM. The CDR3 protein is CASTRERAASTDTQYF. In DNA, the CDR3 is TGTGCCAGCACCAGAGAGCGGGCTGCTAGCACAGATACGCAGTATTTT.

This clonotype was seen more than once but under ten times. V usage is TRBV5-1 and J usage is TRBJ2-3; 14 positions agree with TRBD2. The J segment lost 2 bases and the V segment lost 0 bases, leaving 8 bases of the junction unmatched. Germline CDR1 reads SGHRS; CDR2 reads YFSETQ. CDR3 size: 19 residues. DNA of the CDR3: TGCGCCAGCAGCTTGGCCCCGGGACTAGCGGGGGTGAACACAGATACGCAGTATTTT. Translation gives CASSLAPGLAGVNTDTQYF.